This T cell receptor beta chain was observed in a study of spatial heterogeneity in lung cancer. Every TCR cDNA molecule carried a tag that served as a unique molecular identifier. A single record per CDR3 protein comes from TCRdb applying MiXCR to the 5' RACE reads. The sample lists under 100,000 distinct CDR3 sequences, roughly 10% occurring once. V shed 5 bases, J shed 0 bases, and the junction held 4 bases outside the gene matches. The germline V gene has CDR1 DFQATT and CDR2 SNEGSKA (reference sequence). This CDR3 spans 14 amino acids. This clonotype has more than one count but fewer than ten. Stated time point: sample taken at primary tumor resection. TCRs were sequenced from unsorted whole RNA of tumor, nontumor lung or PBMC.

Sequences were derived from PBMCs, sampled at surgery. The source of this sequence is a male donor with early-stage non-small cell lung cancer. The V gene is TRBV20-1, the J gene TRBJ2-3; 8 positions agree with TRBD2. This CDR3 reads CSAGLAQSTDTQYF. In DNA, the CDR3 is TGCAGTGCTGGACTAGCACAAAGCACAGATACGCAGTATTTT.